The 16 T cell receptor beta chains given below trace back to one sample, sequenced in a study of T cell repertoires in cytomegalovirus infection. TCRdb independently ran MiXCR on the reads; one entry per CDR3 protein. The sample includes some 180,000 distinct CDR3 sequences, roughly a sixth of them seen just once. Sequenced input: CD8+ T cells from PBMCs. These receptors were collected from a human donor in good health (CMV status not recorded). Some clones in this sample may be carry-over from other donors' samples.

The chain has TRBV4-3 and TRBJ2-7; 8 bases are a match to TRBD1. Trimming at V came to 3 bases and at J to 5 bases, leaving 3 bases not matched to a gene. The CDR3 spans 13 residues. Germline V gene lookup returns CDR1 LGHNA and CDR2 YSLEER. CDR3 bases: TGCGCCAGCAGCCAGACAGGGGTAGACGAGCAGTACTTC. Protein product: CASSQTGVDEQYF.

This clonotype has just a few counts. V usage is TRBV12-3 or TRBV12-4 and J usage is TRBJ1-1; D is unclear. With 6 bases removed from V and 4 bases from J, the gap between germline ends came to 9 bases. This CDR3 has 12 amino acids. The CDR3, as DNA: TGTGCCAGCAGGAATTGGGGCACTGAAGCTTTCTTT. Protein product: CASRNWGTEAFF.

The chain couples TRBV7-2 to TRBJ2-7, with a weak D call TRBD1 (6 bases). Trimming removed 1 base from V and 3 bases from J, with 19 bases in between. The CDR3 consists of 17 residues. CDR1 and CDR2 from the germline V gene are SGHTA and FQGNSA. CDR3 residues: CASSLGNPGTIDYEQYF. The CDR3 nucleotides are TGTGCCAGCAGCTTAGGAAACCCCGGGACAATCGACTACGAGCAGTACTTC.

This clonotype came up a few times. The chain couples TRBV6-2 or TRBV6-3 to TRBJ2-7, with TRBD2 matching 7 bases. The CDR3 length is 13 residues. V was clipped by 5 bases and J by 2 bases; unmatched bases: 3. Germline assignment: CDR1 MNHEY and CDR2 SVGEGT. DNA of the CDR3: TGTGCCAGCAGTCCAGCGGGGACCTACGAGCAGTACTTC. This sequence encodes CASSPAGTYEQYF.

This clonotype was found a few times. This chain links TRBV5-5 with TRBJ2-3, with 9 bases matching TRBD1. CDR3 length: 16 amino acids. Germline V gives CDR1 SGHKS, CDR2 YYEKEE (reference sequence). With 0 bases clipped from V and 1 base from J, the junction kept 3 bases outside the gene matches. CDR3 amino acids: CASSLDWDRGTDTQYF. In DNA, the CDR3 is TGTGCCAGCAGCTTGGATTGGGACAGGGGCACAGATACGCAGTATTTT.

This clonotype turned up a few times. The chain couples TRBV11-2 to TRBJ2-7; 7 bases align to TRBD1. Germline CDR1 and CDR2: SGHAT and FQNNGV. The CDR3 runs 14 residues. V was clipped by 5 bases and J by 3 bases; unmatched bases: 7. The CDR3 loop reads CASSLPGTVYEQYF. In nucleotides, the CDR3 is TGTGCCAGCAGCCTCCCCGGGACAGTCTACGAGCAGTACTTC.

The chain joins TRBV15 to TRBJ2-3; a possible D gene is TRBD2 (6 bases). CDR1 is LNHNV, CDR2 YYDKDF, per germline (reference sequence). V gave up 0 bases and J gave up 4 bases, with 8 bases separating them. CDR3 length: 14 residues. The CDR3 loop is CATSREGGADTQYF. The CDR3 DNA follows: TGTGCCACCAGCAGAGAGGGAGGAGCAGATACGCAGTATTTT.

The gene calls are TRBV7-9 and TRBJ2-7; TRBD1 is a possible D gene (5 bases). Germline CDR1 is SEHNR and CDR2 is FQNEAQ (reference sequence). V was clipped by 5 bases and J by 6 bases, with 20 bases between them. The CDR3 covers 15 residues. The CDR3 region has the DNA TGTGCCAGCAGCCTGACGGTGCAGGGCCCCGTCGAGCAGTACTTC. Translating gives CASSLTVQGPVEQYF.

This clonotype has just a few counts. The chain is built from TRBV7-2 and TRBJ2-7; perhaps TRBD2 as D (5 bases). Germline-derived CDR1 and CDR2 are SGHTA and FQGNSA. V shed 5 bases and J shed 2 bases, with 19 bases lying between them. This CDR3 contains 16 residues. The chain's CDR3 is CASSPLPRGTAYEQYF. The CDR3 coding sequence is TGTGCCAGCAGCCCCTTACCCCGGGGAACAGCCTACGAGCAGTACTTC.

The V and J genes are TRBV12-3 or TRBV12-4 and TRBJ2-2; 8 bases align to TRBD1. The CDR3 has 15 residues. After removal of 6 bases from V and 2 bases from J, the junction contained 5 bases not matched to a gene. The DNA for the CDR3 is TGTGCCAGCAGAAGCGGACAGGGAAACACCGGGGAGCTGTTTTTT. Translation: CASRSGQGNTGELFF.

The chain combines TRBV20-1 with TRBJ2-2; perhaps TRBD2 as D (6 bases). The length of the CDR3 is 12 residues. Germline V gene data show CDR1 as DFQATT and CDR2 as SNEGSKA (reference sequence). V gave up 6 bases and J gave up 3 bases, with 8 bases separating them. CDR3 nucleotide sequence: TGCAGTGCCCCGGGGGACACCGGGGAGCTGTTTTTT. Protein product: CSAPGDTGELFF.

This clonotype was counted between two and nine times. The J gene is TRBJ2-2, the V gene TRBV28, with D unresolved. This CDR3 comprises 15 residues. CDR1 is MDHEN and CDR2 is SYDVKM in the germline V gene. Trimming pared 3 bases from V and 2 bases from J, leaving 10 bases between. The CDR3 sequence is CASSFVGVNTGELFF. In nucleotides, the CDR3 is TGTGCCAGCAGTTTTGTTGGGGTCAACACCGGGGAGCTGTTTTTT.

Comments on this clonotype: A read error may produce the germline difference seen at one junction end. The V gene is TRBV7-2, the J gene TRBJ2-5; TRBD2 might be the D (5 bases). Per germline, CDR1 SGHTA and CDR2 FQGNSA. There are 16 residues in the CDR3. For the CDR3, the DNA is TGTGCCATCAGCTTAGCGATGGGCAGCTCCTGGGAGACCCAGTACTTC. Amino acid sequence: CAISLAMGSSWETQYF.

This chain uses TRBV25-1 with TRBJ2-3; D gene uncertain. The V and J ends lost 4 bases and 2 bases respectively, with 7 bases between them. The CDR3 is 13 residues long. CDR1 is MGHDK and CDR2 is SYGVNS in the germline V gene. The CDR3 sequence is CASSVDLTDTQYF. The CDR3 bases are TGTGCCAGCAGTGTGGACCTCACAGATACGCAGTATTTT.

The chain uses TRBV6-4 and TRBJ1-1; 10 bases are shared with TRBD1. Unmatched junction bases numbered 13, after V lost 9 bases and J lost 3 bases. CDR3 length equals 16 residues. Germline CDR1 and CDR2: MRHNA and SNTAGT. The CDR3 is CASERPGQGRHTEAFF. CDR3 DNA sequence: TGTGCCAGTGAAAGACCGGGACAGGGGAGGCACACTGAAGCTTTCTTT.

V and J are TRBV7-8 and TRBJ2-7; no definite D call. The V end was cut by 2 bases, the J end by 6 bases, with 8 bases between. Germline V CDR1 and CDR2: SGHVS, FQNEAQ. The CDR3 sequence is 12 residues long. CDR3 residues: CASSLLTGEQYF. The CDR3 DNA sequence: TGTGCCAGCAGCTTACTGACGGGCGAGCAGTACTTC.